This entry is about one T cell receptor (beta chain). The repertoire was sequenced with immunoSEQ multiplex PCR; TCRdb's copy has only in-frame clones and lacks some. The sample shows just over 15,000 clones, 65% to 85% of them seen only once. This CDR3 is 17 amino acids long. The germline V gene has CDR1 MNHEY and CDR2 SMNVEV (reference sequence). With 9 bases clipped from V and 6 bases from J, the junction kept 19 bases outside the gene matches. The data belong to a study of technical replicates of blood from a handful of donors. The V call is TRBV27, the J call TRBJ1-2; 10 bases are shared with TRBD1. Sequencing was done on a sample of PBMCs. The receptor was isolated from a human donor in good health. CDR3 bases: TGTGCCAGACGTCTTAGGGACAGGGGCCGTCGTAGAGATGGCTACACCTTC. Residues: CARRLRDRGRRRDGYTF.